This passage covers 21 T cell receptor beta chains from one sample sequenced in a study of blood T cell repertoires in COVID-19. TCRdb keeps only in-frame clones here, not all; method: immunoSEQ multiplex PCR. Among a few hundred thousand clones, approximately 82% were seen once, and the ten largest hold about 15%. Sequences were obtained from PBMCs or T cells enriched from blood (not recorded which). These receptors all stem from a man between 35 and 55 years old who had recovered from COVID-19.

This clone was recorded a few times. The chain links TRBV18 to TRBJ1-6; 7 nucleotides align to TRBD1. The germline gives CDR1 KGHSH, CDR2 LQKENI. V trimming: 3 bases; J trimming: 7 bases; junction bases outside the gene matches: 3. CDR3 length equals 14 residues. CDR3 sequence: CASSPDRNNSPLHF. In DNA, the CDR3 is TGTGCCAGCTCACCGGACAGGAACAATTCACCCCTCCACTTT. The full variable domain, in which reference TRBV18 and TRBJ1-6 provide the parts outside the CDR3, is NAGVMQNPRHLVRRRGQEARLRCSPMKGHSHVYWYRQLPEEGLKFMVYLQKENIIDESGMPKERFSAEFPKEGPSILRIQQVVRGDSAAYFCASSPDRNNSPLHFGNGTRLTVT.

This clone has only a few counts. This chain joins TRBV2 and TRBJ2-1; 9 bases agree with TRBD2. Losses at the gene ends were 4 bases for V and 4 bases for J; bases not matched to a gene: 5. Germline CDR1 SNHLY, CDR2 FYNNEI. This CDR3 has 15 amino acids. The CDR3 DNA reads TGTGCCAGCAGTGGGGCGGGAGGGAGGTACAATGAGCAGTTCTTC. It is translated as CASSGAGGRYNEQFF.

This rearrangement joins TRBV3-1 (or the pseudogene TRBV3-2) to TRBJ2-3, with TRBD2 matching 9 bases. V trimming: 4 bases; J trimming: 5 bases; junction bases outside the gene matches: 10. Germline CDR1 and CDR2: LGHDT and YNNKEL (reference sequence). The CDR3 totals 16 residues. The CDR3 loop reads CASSLYAGGPQDTQYF. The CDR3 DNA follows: TGTGCCAGCAGCCTTTACGCGGGGGGGCCGCAAGATACGCAGTATTTT.

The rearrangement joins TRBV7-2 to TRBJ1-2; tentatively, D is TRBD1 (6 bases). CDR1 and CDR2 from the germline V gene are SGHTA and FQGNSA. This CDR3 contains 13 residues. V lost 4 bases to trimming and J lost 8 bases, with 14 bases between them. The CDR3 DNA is TGTGCCAGCAGCTCACAGGGTGGCGGGGGCTACACCTTC. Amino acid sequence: CASSSQGGGGYTF. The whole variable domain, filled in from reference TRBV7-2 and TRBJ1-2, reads GAGVSQSPSNKVTEKGKDVELRCDPISGHTALYWYRQSLGQGLEFLIYFQGNSAPDKSGLPSDRFSAERTGGSVSTLTIQRTQQEDSAVYLCASSSQGGGGYTFGSGTRLTVV.

The CDR3 DNA sequence: TGCGCCAGCAGCTTTAACAGGGGCTCTGGAAACACCATATATTTT. This encodes CASSFNRGSGNTIYF. V is TRBV5-1 and J is TRBJ1-3, with 7 nucleotides matching TRBD1. Germline CDR1 is SGHRS and CDR2 is YFSETQ. Trimming removed 2 bases from V and 0 bases from J; junction bases left unmatched: 2. The CDR3 runs 15 residues.

The CDR3 DNA reads TGTGCCAGCAGTGATGGTGGAGGTCAGCCCCAGCATTTT. It yields the protein CASSDGGGQPQHF. The genes are TRBV2 and TRBJ1-5; D gene ambiguous. The CDR3 length is 13 residues. Germline V CDR1 and CDR2: SNHLY, FYNNEI. Trimming took off 3 bases at V and 6 bases at J, with 9 bases between the two ends.

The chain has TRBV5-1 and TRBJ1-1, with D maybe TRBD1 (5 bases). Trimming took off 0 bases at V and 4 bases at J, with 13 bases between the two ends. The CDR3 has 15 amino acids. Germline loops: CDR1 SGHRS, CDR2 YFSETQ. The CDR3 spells CASSLESSGGTEAFF. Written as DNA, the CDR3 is TGCGCCAGCAGCTTGGAGTCATCCGGGGGCACTGAAGCTTTCTTT.

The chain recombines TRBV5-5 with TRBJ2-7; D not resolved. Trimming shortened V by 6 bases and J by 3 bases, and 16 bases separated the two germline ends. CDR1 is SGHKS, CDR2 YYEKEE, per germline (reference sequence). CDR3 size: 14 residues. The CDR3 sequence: CASTQTPPIYEQYF. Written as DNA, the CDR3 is TGTGCCAGCACCCAAACACCCCCGATCTACGAGCAGTACTTC. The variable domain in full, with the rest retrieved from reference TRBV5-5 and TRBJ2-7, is DAGVTQSPTHLIKTRGQQVTLRCSPISGHKSVSWYQQVLGQGPQFIFQYYEKEERGRGNFPDRFSARQFPNYSSELNVNALLLGDSALYLCASTQTPPIYEQYFGPGTRLTVT.

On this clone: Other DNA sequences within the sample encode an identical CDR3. The DNA for the CDR3 is TGTGCCAGCAGCTTAGAGGGGGATTCCTACAATGAGCAGTTCTTC. Translated, it gives CASSLEGDSYNEQFF. This sequence joins TRBV7-2 and TRBJ2-1; D perhaps matches TRBD1 (6 bases). The CDR3 covers 15 residues. V shed 1 base and J shed 1 base, with 8 bases lying between them. Germline V lookup: CDR1 SGHTA, CDR2 FQGNSA.

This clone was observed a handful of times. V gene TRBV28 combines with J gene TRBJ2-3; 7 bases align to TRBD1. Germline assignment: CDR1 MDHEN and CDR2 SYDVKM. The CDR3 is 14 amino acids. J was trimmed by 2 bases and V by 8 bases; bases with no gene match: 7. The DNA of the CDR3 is TGTGCCAGCGGGGCAGGGGGAAACACAGATACGCAGTATTTT. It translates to CASGAGGNTDTQYF.

For the CDR3, the DNA is TGTGCCAGCAGTTCCTACCACTACGAGCAGTACTTC. This sequence encodes CASSSYHYEQYF. This chain uses TRBV28 with TRBJ2-7; D uncertain. The germline CDR1 and CDR2 sequences are MDHEN and SYDVKM. This CDR3 has 12 amino acids. The V gene lost 4 bases and the J gene lost 3 bases, with 7 bases spanning the gap.

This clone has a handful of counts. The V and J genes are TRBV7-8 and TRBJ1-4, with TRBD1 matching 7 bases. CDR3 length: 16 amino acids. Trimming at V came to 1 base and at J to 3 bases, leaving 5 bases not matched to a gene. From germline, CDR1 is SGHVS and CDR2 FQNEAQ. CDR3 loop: CASSLVPGQSNEKLFF. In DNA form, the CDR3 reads TGTGCCAGCAGCTTAGTTCCGGGACAGTCTAATGAAAAACTGTTTTTT.

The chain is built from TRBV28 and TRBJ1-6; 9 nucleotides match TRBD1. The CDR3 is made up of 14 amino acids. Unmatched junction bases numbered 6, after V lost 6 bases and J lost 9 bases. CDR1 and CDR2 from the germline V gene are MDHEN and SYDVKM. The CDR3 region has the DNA TGTGCCAGCAGGATGACAGGGGGGATTTCACCCCTCCACTTT. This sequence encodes CASRMTGGISPLHF.

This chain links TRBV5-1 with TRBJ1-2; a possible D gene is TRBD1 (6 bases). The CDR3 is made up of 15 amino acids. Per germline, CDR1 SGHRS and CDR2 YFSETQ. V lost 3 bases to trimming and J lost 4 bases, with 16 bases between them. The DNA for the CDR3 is TGCGCCAGCAGCTACGAACGGACAGCTCCCTATGGCTACACCTTC. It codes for CASSYERTAPYGYTF.

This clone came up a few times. CDR3 sequence reads: CASSPGTGLLHGELFF. The CDR3 DNA reads TGTGCCAGCAGCCCCGGGACAGGTTTATTGCACGGGGAGCTGTTTTTT. The chain employs TRBV7-2 and TRBJ2-2; the match to TRBD1 covers 8 bases. The germline V gene has CDR1 SGHTA and CDR2 FQGNSA. With 5 bases clipped from V and 7 bases from J, the junction kept 12 bases outside the gene matches. This CDR3 has 16 residues.

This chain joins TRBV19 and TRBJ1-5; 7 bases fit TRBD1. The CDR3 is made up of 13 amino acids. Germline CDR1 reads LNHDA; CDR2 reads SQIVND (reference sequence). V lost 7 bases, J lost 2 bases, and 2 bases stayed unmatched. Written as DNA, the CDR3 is TGTGCCAGTACCGGACAGGGCAATCAGCCCCAGCATTTT. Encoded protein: CASTGQGNQPQHF.

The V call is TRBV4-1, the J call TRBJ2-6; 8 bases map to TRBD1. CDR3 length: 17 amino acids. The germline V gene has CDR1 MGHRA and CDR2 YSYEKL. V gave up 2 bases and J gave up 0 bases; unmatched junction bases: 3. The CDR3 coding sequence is TGCGCCAGCAGCCAACCTACAGGGGGCTCTGGGGCCAACGTCCTGACTTTC. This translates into CASSQPTGGSGANVLTF.

Here the CDR3 DNA reads TGTGCCAGCAGTCGGGGCGGGGAATGGGATGAAAAACTGTTTTTT. Encoded protein: CASSRGGEWDEKLFF. The genes are TRBV28 and TRBJ1-4; D is possibly TRBD1 (5 bases). The CDR3 is 15 residues long. Germline V gives CDR1 MDHEN, CDR2 SYDVKM. V was trimmed by 5 bases and J by 6 bases, leaving 16 bases between them.

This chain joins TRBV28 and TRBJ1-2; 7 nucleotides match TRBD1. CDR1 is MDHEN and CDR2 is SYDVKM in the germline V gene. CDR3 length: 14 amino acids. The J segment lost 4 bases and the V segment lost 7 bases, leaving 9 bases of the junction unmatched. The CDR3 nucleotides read TGTGCCAGCAAATATACCGGGACAGTCTATGGCTACACCTTC. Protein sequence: CASKYTGTVYGYTF.

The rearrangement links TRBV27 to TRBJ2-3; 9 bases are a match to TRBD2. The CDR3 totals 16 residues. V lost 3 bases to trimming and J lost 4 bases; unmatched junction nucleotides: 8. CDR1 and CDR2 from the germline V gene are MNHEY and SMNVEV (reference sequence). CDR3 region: CASSLLAGVGPDTQYF. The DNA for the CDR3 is TGTGCCAGCAGTTTGTTAGCGGGAGTGGGGCCAGATACGCAGTATTTT.

For the CDR3, the DNA is TGTGCCAGCAGCTCACGGCCGGGGGGGGACAGTGAAGCTTTCTTT. It specifies CASSSRPGGDSEAFF. This chain links TRBV9 with TRBJ1-1, with TRBD1 matching over 7 bases. After removal of 4 bases from V and 7 bases from J, the junction contained 13 bases not matched to a gene. Germline loops: CDR1 SGDLS, CDR2 YYNGEE. This CDR3 spans 15 amino acids.